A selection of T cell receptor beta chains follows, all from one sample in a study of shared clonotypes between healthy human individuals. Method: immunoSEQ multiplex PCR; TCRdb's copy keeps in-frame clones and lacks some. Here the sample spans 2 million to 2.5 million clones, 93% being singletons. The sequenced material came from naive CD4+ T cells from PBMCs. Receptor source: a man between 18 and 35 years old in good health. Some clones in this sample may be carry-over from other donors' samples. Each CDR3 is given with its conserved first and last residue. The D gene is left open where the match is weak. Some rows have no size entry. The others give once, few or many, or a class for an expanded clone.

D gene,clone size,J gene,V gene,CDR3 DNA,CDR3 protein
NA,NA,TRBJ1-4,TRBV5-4,TGTGCCAGCAGCTCCCGTGGTGAGGCTCTGAATGAAAAACTGTTTTTT,CASSSRGEALNEKLFF
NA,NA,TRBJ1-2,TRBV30,TGTGCCTGGAGTCTCATCTCTTGGGGGACTGGGAAAGGCTACACCTTC,CAWSLISWGTGKGYTF
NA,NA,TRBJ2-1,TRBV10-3,TGTGCCATCAGTGAGACTAGTGAGCAGTTCTTC,CAISETSEQFF
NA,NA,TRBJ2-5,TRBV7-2,TGTGCCAGCAGCTTAATCCCCCAAGAGACCCAGTACTTC,CASSLIPQETQYF
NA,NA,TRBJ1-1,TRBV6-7,TGTGCCAGGCCCTCCGGGAACACTGAAGCTTTCTTT,CARPSGNTEAFF
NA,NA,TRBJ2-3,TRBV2,TGTGCCAGCAGTGAATTAGTCGAGGCAGATACGCAGTATTTT,CASSELVEADTQYF
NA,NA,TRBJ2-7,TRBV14,TGTGCCAGCAGCCAAGATGTCCGCGAGCAGTACTTC,CASSQDVREQYF
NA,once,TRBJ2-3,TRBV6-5,TGTGCCAGCAGTTCAAAGGGAACAAGCACAGATACGCAGTATTTT,CASSSKGTSTDTQYF
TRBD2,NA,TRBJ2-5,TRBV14,TGTGCCAGCAGCCCAGACGTTGTAGCGGGGGAGACCCAGTACTTC,CASSPDVVAGETQYF
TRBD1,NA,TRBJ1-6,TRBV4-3,TGCGCCAGCAGCCATGTGATGGGACAGGCTTATTCACCCCTCCACTTT,CASSHVMGQAYSPLHF
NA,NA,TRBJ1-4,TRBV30,TGTGCCTGGACGGACAGCCCAACTAATGAAAAACTGTTTTTT,CAWTDSPTNEKLFF
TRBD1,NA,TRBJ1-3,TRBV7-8,TGTGCCAGCAGCCCCCGGGACAGAAGCTCTGGAAACACCATATATTTT,CASSPRDRSSGNTIYF
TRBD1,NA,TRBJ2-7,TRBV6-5,TGTGCCAGCAAGAGACAGGGCCTTCGCGGCGAGCAGTACTTC,CASKRQGLRGEQYF
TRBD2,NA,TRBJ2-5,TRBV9,TGTGCCAGCAGCGCAGGACTAGCCCAAGAGACCCAGTACTTC,CASSAGLAQETQYF
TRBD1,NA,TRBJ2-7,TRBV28,TGTGCCAGCAGTTTCTCTGCGGGACAGGGCCATCCCTACGAGCAGTACTTC,CASSFSAGQGHPYEQYF
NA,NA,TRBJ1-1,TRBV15,TGTGCCACCAGGGGAAACACTGAAGCTTTCTTT,CATRGNTEAFF
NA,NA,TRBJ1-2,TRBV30,TGTGCCTGGAGGAGCCGCTTGGCTTCAGGGGGCTACACCTTC,CAWRSRLASGGYTF
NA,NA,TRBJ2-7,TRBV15,TGTGCCACCCGACGGGCGGGGCATGGTGAGCAGTACTTC,CATRRAGHGEQYF
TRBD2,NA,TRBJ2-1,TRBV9,TGTGCCAGCAGCGGGGGGACCTCGACGGGAGGGCCCTACAATGAGCAGTTCTTC,CASSGGTSTGGPYNEQFF
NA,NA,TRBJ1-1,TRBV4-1,TGCGCCAGCAGCCAAGGGGTGTCTCGCACTGAAGCTTTCTTT,CASSQGVSRTEAFF
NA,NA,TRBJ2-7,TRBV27,TGTGCCAGCAGTTTAATGGCTCGGGGGAATACCTACGAGCAGTACTTC,CASSLMARGNTYEQYF
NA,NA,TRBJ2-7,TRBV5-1,TGCGCCAGCAGCTTGGGGTCGGCGGGGCCCTACGAGCAGTACTTC,CASSLGSAGPYEQYF
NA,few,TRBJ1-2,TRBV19,TGTGCCAGTAGTTCATCGGTTGGCAACTATGGCTACACCTTC,CASSSSVGNYGYTF
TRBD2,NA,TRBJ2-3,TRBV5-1,TGCGCCAGCAGCTCCCCAGCGGGAGGGGGGACAGATACGCAGTATTTT,CASSSPAGGGTDTQYF
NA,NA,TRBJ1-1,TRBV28,TGTGCCAGCGAAAAGAGCACTGAAGCTTTCTTT,CASEKSTEAFF
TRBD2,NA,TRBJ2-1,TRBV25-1,TGTGCCAGCAGTTTACCGGGACTACCATACAATGAGCAGTTCTTC,CASSLPGLPYNEQFF